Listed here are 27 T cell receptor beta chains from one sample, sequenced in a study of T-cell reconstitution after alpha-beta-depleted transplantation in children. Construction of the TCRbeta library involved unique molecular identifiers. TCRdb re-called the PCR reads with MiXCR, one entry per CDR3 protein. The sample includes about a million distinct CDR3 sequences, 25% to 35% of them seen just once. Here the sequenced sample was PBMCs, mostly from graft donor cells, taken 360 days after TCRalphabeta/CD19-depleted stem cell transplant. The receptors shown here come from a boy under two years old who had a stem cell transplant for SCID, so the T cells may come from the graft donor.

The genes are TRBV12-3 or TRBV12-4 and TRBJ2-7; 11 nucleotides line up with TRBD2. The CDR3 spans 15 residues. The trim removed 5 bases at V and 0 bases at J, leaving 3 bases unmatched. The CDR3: CASSRLAGPSYEQYF. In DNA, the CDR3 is TGTGCCAGCAGTCGACTAGCGGGGCCCTCCTACGAGCAGTACTTC.

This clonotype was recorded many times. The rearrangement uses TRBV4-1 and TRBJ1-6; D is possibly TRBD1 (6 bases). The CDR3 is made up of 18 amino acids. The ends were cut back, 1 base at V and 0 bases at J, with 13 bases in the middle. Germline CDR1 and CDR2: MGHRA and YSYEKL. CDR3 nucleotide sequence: TGCGCCAGCAGCCAAGGTCCAGGGGCAACCTCCTATAATTCACCCCTCCACTTT. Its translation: CASSQGPGATSYNSPLHF.

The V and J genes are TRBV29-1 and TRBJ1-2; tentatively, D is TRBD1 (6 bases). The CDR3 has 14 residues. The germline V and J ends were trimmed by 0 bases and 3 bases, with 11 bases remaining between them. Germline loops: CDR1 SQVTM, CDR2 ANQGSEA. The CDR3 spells CSVEDGAGDYGYTF. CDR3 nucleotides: TGCAGCGTTGAAGATGGTGCAGGGGACTATGGCTACACCTTC.

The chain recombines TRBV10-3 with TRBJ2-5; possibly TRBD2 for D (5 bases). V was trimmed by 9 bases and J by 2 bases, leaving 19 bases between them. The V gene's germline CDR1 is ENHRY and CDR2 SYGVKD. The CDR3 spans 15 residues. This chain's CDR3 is CAMGEGSASQETQYF. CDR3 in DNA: TGTGCCATGGGCGAGGGTTCAGCGTCACAAGAGACCCAGTACTTC.

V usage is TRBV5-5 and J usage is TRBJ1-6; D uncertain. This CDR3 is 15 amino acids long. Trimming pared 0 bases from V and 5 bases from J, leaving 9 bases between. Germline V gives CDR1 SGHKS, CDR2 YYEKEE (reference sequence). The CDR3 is CASSLEWVNNSPLHF. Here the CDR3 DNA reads TGTGCCAGCAGCTTGGAGTGGGTGAATAATTCACCCCTCCACTTT.

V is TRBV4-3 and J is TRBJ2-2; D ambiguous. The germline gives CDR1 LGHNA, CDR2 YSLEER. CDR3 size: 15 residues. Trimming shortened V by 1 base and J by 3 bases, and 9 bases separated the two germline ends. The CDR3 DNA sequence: TGCGCCAGCAGCCAAGGGAGAGGTTACACCGGGGAGCTGTTTTTT. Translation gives CASSQGRGYTGELFF.

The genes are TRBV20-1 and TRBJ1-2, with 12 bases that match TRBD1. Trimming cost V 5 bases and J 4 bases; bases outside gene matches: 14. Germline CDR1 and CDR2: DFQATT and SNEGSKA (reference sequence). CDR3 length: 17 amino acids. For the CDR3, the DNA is TGCAGTGCTTCCGTACCGGGACAGGGGGCACGAAGCTATGGCTACACCTTC. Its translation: CSASVPGQGARSYGYTF.

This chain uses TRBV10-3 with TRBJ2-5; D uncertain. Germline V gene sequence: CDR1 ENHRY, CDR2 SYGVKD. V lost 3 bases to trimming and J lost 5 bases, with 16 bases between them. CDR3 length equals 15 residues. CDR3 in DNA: TGTGCCATCAGTGAACGGGCCACACGGGCGGAGACCCAGTACTTC. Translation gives CAISERATRAETQYF.

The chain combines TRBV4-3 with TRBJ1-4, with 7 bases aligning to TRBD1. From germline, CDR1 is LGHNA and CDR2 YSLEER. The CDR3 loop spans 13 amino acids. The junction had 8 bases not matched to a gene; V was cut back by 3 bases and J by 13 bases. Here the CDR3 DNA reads TGCGCCAGCAGCCAGATGGAGAGGACAGGACTGTTTTTT. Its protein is CASSQMERTGLFF.

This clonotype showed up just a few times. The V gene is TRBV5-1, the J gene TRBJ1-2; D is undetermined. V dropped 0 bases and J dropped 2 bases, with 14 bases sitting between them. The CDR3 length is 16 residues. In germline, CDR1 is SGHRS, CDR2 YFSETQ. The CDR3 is CASSLAGTTMNYGYTF. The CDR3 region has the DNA TGCGCCAGCAGCTTGGCGGGCACAACCATGAACTATGGCTACACCTTC.

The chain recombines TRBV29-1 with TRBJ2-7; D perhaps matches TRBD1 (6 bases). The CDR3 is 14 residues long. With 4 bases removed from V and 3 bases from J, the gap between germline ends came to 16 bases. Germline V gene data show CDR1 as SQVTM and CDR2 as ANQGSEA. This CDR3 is CSVASGVGNYEQYF. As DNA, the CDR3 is TGCAGCGTTGCCTCAGGGGTAGGGAACTACGAGCAGTACTTC.

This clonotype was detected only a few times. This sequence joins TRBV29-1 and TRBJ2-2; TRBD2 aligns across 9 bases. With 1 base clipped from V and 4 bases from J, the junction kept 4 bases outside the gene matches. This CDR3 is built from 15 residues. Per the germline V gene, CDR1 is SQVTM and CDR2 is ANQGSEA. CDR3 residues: CSVEGIAGATGELFF. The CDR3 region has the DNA TGCAGCGTTGAAGGGATAGCGGGAGCCACCGGGGAGCTGTTTTTT.

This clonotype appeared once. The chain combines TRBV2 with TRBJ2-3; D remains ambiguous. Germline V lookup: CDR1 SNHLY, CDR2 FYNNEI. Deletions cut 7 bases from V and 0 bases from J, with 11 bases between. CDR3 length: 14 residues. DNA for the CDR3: TGTGCCAGCAAAGGTCCCTATAGCACAGATACGCAGTATTTT. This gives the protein CASKGPYSTDTQYF.

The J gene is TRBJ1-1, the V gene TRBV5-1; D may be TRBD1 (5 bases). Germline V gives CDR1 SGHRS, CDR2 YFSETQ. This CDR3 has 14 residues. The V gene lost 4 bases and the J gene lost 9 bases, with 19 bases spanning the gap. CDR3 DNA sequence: TGCGCCAGCAGCGGCGGGAGCGGGACGGTCAAAGCTTTCTTT. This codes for CASSGGSGTVKAFF.

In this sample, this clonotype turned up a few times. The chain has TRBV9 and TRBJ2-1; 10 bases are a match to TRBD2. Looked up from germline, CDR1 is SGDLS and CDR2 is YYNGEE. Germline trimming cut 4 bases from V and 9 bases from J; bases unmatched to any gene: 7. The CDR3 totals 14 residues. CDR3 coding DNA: TGTGCCAGCAGCATGATAGCGGGGGGAGGTGAGCAGTTCTTC. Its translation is CASSMIAGGGEQFF.

The CDR3 reads CASTPGALEGPFDTQYF. The CDR3 DNA reads as TGTGCCAGCACCCCCGGGGCACTGGAGGGCCCGTTTGATACGCAGTATTTT. The gene calls are TRBV28 and TRBJ2-3; D is possibly TRBD2 (6 bases). V was shortened by 7 bases and J by 6 bases, with 26 bases between the two germline ends. Germline values: CDR1 MDHEN, CDR2 SYDVKM. This CDR3 spans 17 amino acids.

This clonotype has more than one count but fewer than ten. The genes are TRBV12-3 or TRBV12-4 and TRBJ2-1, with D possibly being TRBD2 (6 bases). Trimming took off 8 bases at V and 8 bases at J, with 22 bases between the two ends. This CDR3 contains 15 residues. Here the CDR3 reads CASSRVAEWGYEQFF. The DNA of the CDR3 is TGTGCCAGCTCCCGGGTAGCGGAGTGGGGGTATGAGCAGTTCTTC.

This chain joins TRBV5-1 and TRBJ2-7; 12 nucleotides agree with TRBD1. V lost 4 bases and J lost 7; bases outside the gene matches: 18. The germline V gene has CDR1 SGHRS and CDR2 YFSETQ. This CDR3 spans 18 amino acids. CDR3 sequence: CASSLTGPGQGARGEQYF. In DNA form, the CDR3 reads TGCGCCAGCAGCCTGACTGGCCCGGGACAGGGGGCGCGAGGAGAGCAGTACTTC.

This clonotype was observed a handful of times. The CDR3 here is CAISDRGTGELFF. The CDR3 nucleotides are TGTGCCATCAGTGACCGGGGAACCGGGGAGCTGTTTTTT. The V call is TRBV10-3, the J call TRBJ2-2; tentatively, D is TRBD2 (5 bases). V lost 3 bases and J 5 bases, leaving 7 bases between the germline ends. The germline CDR1 and CDR2 sequences are ENHRY and SYGVKD. The CDR3 contains 13 residues.

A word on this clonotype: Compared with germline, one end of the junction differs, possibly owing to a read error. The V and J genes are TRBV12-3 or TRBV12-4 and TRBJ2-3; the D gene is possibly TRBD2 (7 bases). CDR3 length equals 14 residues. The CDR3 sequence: CASSLGGLTDTEYF. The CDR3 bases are TGTGCCAGCAGTTTGGGGGGGCTGACAGATACGGAGTATTTT.

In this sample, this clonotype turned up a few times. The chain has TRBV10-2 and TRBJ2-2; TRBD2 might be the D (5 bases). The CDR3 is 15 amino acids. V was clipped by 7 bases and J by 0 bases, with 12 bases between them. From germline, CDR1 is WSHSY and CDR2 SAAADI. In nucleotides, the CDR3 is TGCGCCAGCATTAAAGCGGTTGCGAACACCGGGGAGCTGTTTTTT. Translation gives CASIKAVANTGELFF.

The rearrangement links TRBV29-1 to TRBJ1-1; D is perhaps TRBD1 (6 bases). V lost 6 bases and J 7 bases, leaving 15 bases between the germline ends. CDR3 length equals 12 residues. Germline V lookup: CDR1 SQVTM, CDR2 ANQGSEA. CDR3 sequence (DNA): TGCAGCGTCGTTCAGGGGTACGATGAAGCTTTCTTT. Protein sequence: CSVVQGYDEAFF.

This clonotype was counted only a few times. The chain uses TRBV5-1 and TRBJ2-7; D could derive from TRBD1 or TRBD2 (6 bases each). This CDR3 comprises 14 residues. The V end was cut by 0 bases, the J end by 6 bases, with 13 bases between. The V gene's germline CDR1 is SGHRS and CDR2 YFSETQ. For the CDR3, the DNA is TGCGCCAGCAGCTTGGCCAGGGGAGGTTCCGAGCAGTACTTC. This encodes CASSLARGGSEQYF.

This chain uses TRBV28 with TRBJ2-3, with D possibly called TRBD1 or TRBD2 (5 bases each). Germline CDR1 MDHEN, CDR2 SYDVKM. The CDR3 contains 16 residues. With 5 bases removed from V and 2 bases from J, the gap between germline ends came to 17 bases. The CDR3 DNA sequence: TGTGCCAGCAGTCCCAGCGACAGCGGCTACACAGATACGCAGTATTTT. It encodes CASSPSDSGYTDTQYF.

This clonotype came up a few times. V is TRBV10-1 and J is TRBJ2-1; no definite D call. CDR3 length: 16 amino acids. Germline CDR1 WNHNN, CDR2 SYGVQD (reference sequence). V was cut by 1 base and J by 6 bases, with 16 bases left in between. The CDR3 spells CASSEYLKGSGNEQFF. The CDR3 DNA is TGCGCCAGCAGTGAGTATTTGAAAGGATCTGGCAATGAGCAGTTCTTC.

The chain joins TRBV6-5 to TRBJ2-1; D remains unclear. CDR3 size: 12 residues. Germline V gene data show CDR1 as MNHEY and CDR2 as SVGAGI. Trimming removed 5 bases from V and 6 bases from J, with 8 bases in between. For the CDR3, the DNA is TGTGCCAGCAGTGGGAATGGCAATGAGCAGTTCTTC. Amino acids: CASSGNGNEQFF.

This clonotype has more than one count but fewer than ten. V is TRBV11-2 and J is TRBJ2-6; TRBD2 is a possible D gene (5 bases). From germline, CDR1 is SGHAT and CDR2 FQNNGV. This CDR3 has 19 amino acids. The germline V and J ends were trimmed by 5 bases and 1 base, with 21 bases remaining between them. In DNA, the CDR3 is TGTGCCAGCAGCCGCCTATGGACTCAAATCCTATCTGGGGCCAACGTCCTGACTTTC. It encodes CASSRLWTQILSGANVLTF.